This TCR beta chain was sequenced for a study of blood T cell repertoires in COVID-19. The overall study: The study drew acute and convalescent COVID-19 samples from the United States, Italy and Spain. T cells, B-cell-depleted T cells, or PBMCs provided the cDNA or gDNA that served as material.

Germline CDR1 is SEHNR and CDR2 is FQNEAQ (reference sequence). Trimming stripped 1 base from V and 1 base from J, with 14 bases between. This CDR3 region has 17 residues. Cohort placement rested on clinical history that participants reported themselves. The assay was immunoSEQ multiplex PCR, and TCRdb's table has in-frame clones only and misses some. The sample carries a few hundred thousand clones, 80% to 90% recorded once. The TCR was taken from a woman aged 40 to 55 with acute COVID-19. Material: PBMCs or T cells enriched from blood (not recorded which). The chain carries TRBV7-9 and TRBJ1-3, with a possible D match to TRBD1 (5 bases). For the CDR3, the DNA is TGTGCCAGCAGCTTAGGTCGGTCGGGGGTGTCTGGAAACACCATATATTTT. Translated, it gives CASSLGRSGVSGNTIYF.